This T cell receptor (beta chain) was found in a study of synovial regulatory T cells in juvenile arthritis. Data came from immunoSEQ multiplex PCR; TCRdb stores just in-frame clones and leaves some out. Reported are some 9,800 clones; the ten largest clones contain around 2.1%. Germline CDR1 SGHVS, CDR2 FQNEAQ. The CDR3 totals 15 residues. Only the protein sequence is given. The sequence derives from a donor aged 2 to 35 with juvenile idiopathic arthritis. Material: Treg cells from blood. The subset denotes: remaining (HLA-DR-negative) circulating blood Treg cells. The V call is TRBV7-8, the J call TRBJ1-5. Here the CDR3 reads CASSLRDRGGKAQHF.